The present T cell receptor beta chain was sequenced within a study of OX40 agonist ivuxolimab in advanced cancers. Trimming pared 5 bases from V and 2 bases from J, leaving 11 bases between. CDR3 length equals 14 residues. CDR1 MDHEN and CDR2 SYDVKM come from the germline V gene. In its sample, this clone was seen a few times. Using immunoSEQ multiplex PCR, the repertoire was profiled, and TCRdb retains in-frame clones only, with some absent. The table includes about 47,000 clones, approximately 80% detected once. The sequence derives from an adult with an advanced solid tumor such as melanoma, head and neck, liver or kidney cancer. V and J are TRBV28 and TRBJ2-3, with D perhaps matching TRBD1 (5 bases). This material consisted of CD4+ or CD8+ T cells sorted from blood, taken in a trial of the OX40 agonist ivuxolimab. The CDR3 DNA sequence: TGTGCCAGCAGTCTCGACAGCTACACAGATACGCAGTATTTT. It yields the protein CASSLDSYTDTQYF.